This T cell receptor (beta chain) was observed in a study of cytomegalovirus exposure and HLA in healthy donors. 60 Vbeta and 13 Jbeta primers were used in PCR. Data came from immunoSEQ multiplex PCR; TCRdb stores just in-frame clones and leaves some out. The sample shows 85,000 to 130,000 clones, 80% to 90% of them seen only once. Germline values: CDR1 LNHDA, CDR2 SQIVND (reference sequence). Trimming removed 3 bases from V and 0 bases from J; junction bases left unmatched: 10. The CDR3 contains 18 residues. The clonotype comes from a woman aged 18-29 years in good health and CMV-seronegative. Specimen: PBMCs. The V gene is TRBV19, the J gene TRBJ2-1, with 8 positions matching TRBD2. DNA for the CDR3: TGTGCCAGTAGTATTGGGTCTAGCGGGTTTAGCTCCTACAATGAGCAGTTCTTC. Its protein product is CASSIGSSGFSSYNEQFF.